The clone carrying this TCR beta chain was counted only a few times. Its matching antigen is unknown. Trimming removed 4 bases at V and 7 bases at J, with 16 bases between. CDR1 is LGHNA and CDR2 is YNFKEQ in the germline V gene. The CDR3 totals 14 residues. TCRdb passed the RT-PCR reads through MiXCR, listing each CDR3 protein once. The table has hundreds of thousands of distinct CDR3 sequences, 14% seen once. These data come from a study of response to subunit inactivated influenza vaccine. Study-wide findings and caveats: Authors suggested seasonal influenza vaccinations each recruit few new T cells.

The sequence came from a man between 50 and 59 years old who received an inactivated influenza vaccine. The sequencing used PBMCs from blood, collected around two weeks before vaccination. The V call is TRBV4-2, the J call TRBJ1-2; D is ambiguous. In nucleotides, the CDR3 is TGTGCCAGCAGCCCCAGAGGCTTCGGAGGTGGCTACACCTTC. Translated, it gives CASSPRGFGGGYTF.